Each of the 6 T cell receptor beta chains below was sequenced from the same sample in a study of long-term antiretroviral therapy in people with HIV. The assay, immunoSEQ v3.0, was run at survey level. Using immunoSEQ multiplex PCR, the repertoire was profiled, and TCRdb retains in-frame clones only, with some absent. The sample shows roughly 15,000 clones, 65% to 85% of them seen only once. The sequencing here drew on unsorted PBMCs, taken less than 1.3 years before starting antiretroviral therapy. These receptors were collected from a man aged 30 to 45 with HIV.

This chain uses TRBV10-1 with TRBJ2-1, with 8 bases lining up with TRBD1. V was clipped by 4 bases and J by 1 base; unmatched bases: 12. The length of the CDR3 is 18 residues. Germline V gene sequence: CDR1 WNHNN, CDR2 SYGVQD (reference sequence). This chain's CDR3 is CASSGGTGSPPSYNEQFF. CDR3 nucleotide sequence: TGCGCCAGCAGTGGTGGGACAGGTTCCCCACCATCCTACAATGAGCAGTTCTTC.

J is TRBJ1-4 and V is TRBV6-5, with unresolved D. CDR1 and CDR2 (germline): MNHEY, SVGAGI. The CDR3 is 15 amino acids. V shed 4 bases and J shed 5 bases, with 14 bases lying between them. The CDR3: CASSSLGRTNEKLFF. The CDR3 region has the DNA TGTGCCAGCAGTTCTCTTGGACGAACCAATGAAAAACTGTTTTTT.

The genes are TRBV7-2 and TRBJ1-1, with no clear D. Germline CDR1 reads SGHTA; CDR2 reads FQGNSA. The CDR3 consists of 13 residues. The V and J ends lost 2 bases and 5 bases respectively, with 9 bases between them. The CDR3 spells CASSLISFTEAFF. The CDR3 nucleotides are TGTGCCAGCAGCTTAATTAGCTTTACTGAAGCTTTCTTT.

This clone was seen a few times. The rearrangement joins TRBV18 to TRBJ1-1; D possibly corresponds to TRBD1 (5 bases). This CDR3 has 13 amino acids. With 7 bases removed from V and 1 base from J, the gap between germline ends came to 10 bases. Germline CDR1 KGHSH, CDR2 LQKENI. For the CDR3, the DNA is TGTGCCAGCTTGGGACGAAGGAACACTGAAGCTTTCTTT. This sequence encodes CASLGRRNTEAFF.

The V gene is TRBV30, the J gene TRBJ2-3; 7 bases align to TRBD2. The CDR3 contains 16 residues. Germline CDR1 is GTSNPN and CDR2 is SVGIG (reference sequence). The J segment lost 3 bases and the V segment lost 2 bases, leaving 11 bases of the junction unmatched. In nucleotides, the CDR3 is TGTGCCTGGAGTAGGGCGGGAGTCCAATCAACAGATACGCAGTATTTT. Its protein is CAWSRAGVQSTDTQYF.

The chain employs TRBV5-4 and TRBJ1-4; 11 bases agree with TRBD1. With 5 bases clipped from V and 5 bases from J, the junction kept 8 bases outside the gene matches. Germline CDR1 and CDR2: SGHNT and YYREEE (reference sequence). This CDR3 contains 16 residues. CDR3 sequence: CASRAGQGGWNEKLFF. CDR3 DNA sequence: TGTGCCAGCAGGGCGGGACAGGGGGGCTGGAATGAAAAACTGTTTTTT.